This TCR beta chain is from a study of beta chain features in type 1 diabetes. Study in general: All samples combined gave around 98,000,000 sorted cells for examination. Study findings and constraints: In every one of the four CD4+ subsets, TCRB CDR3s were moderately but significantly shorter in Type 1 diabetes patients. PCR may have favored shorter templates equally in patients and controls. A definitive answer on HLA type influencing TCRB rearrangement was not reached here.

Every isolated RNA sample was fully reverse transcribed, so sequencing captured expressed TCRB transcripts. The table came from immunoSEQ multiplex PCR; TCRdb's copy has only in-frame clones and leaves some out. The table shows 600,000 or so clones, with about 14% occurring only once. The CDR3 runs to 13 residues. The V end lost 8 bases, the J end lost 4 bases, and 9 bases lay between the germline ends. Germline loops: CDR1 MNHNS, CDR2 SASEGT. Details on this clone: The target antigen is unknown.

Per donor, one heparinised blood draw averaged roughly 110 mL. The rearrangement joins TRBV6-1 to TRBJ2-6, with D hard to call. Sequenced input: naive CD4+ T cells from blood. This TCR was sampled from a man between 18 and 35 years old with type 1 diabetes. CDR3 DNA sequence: TGTGCCAGCCTTCTACCGGGGGCCAACGTCCTGACTTTC. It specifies CASLLPGANVLTF.